A single sample is the source of the 26 T cell receptor beta chains below, sequenced in a study of shared clonotypes between healthy human individuals. Repertoires were generated with immunoSEQ multiplex PCR, while TCRdb's copy carries only in-frame clones and drops some. The profile shows about 2.2 million clones, about 92% of them singletons. Positively selected for CCR7, the CD45RO-negative cells used as naive CD8 cells excluded terminally differentiated effector memory CD45RA+ cells. Sequenced: naive CD8+ T cells from PBMCs. Every receptor here comes from a man younger than 30 in good health. Some clones in this sample may be carry-over from other donors' samples.

The chain couples TRBV27 to TRBJ2-3, with 8 positions matching TRBD2. Germline V gives CDR1 MNHEY, CDR2 SMNVEV (reference sequence). Trimming took 3 bases from V and 3 from J; bases not matched to a gene: 5. The CDR3 runs 15 residues. The CDR3 reads CASSFASGWTDTQYF. Written as DNA, the CDR3 is TGTGCCAGCAGTTTCGCTAGCGGGTGGACAGATACGCAGTATTTT.

This chain joins TRBV5-5 and TRBJ2-7; D is undetermined. The CDR3 extends over 15 amino acids. V was pared by 0 bases and J by 4 bases, with 14 bases between. CDR1 SGHKS and CDR2 YYEKEE come from the germline V gene (reference sequence). CDR3 region: CASSLDRTFKYEQYF. CDR3 in DNA: TGTGCCAGCAGCTTGGACAGAACATTCAAATACGAGCAGTACTTC.

This clone was detected only once. The CDR3 protein is CAISESGDSYTEAFF. CDR3 coding DNA: TGTGCCATCAGTGAGTCGGGGGACAGCTATACTGAAGCTTTCTTT. The V and J genes are TRBV10-3 and TRBJ1-1; 7 nucleotides agree with TRBD1. Trimming removed 0 bases from V and 5 bases from J; junction bases left unmatched: 6. Germline CDR1 ENHRY, CDR2 SYGVKD. The CDR3 spans 15 residues.

The V and J genes are TRBV2 and TRBJ2-5, with D tentatively TRBD1 or TRBD2 (5 bases each). Per the germline V gene, CDR1 is SNHLY and CDR2 is FYNNEI. The CDR3 is 12 amino acids. V lost 8 bases and J lost 8, with 15 bases in between. Here the CDR3 DNA reads TGTGCCAGCGGGACGGTCCAGGTTACCCAGTACTTC. As protein: CASGTVQVTQYF.

As regards this clone: The sample holds other DNA sequences that translate to the same CDR3. This sequence joins TRBV28 and TRBJ2-7, with 9 nucleotides matching TRBD2. The germline gives CDR1 MDHEN, CDR2 SYDVKM. The CDR3 runs to 13 residues. With V trimmed by 6 bases and J by 2 bases, 2 bases remained unmatched. For the CDR3, the DNA is TGTGCCAGCAGGACTAGCGGAACCTACGAGCAGTACTTC. Amino acid sequence: CASRTSGTYEQYF.

The chain is built from TRBV28 and TRBJ1-1; 8 positions agree with TRBD1. Germline V lookup: CDR1 MDHEN, CDR2 SYDVKM. The CDR3 is made up of 13 amino acids. The V and J ends lost 6 bases and 4 bases, in that order; junction bases with no gene match: 4. CDR3 nucleotide sequence: TGTGCCAGCAGCCCAACAGGGGGCACTGAAGCTTTCTTT. Protein: CASSPTGGTEAFF.

The J gene is TRBJ2-7, the V gene TRBV13; either TRBD1 or TRBD2 may supply D (6 bases each). The length of the CDR3 is 16 residues. V gave up 5 bases and J gave up 3 bases, with 20 bases separating them. Germline V gives CDR1 PRHDT, CDR2 FYEKMQ (reference sequence). CDR3 sequence: CASSPRDGGAYYEQYF. The CDR3 DNA reads as TGTGCCAGCAGCCCCCGAGACGGGGGCGCCTACTACGAGCAGTACTTC.

The V gene is TRBV5-5, the J gene TRBJ2-5, with D uncertain. From germline, CDR1 is SGHKS and CDR2 YYEKEE (reference sequence). CDR3 size: 13 residues. V lost 0 bases, J lost 0 bases, and 3 bases lay in between. The DNA for the CDR3 is TGTGCCAGCAGCTTGGCGTACCAAGAGACCCAGTACTTC. Protein: CASSLAYQETQYF.

V and J are TRBV29-1 and TRBJ2-5; D remains unclear. Near its end, the DNA agrees better with TRBJ2-7, so the J call may be wrong. The CDR3 loop spans 14 amino acids. CDR1 SQVTM and CDR2 ANQGSEA come from the germline V gene. CDR3 protein: CSVVGPSFSYEQYF. The CDR3 DNA is TGCAGCGTTGTGGGTCCTAGTTTCTCCTACGAGCAGTACTTC.

The V gene is TRBV6-5, the J gene TRBJ2-1, with D possibly TRBD1 on 5 matching bases. Trimming pared 5 bases from V and 0 bases from J, leaving 11 bases between. CDR1 and CDR2 from the germline V gene are MNHEY and SVGAGI. The CDR3 consists of 15 residues. CDR3 nucleotides: TGTGCCAGCAGTCAAGGGGCGAGCTCCTACAATGAGCAGTTCTTC. Translated, it gives CASSQGASSYNEQFF.

This chain connects TRBV28 to TRBJ2-3, with a weak D call TRBD2 (7 bases). Trimming took 7 bases from V and 0 from J, leaving 23 bases between them. Germline V gives CDR1 MDHEN, CDR2 SYDVKM. The CDR3 sequence is 18 residues long. CDR3 nucleotide sequence: TGTGCCAGCACCCTATTAGGGGGGGACCATCGTAGCACAGATACGCAGTATTTT. It encodes CASTLLGGDHRSTDTQYF.

The chain couples TRBV19 to TRBJ1-1; the D gene is possibly TRBD1 (6 bases). Trimming left V 9 bases short and J 2 bases short, with 19 bases between. This CDR3 is built from 15 residues. Germline CDR1 LNHDA, CDR2 SQIVND (reference sequence). The CDR3 loop reads CASSDPGQINTEAFF. Written as DNA, the CDR3 is TGTGCCAGCTCAGACCCCGGACAGATCAACACTGAAGCTTTCTTT.

This chain connects TRBV25-1 to TRBJ2-3; D perhaps matches TRBD1 (6 bases). The V gene's germline CDR1 is MGHDK and CDR2 SYGVNS. CDR3 length equals 16 residues. Trimming removed 6 bases from V and 2 bases from J, with 18 bases in between. This CDR3 is CASSDRQAAPTDTQYF. In DNA form, the CDR3 reads TGTGCCAGCAGCGACAGACAGGCAGCCCCCACAGATACGCAGTATTTT.

The chain carries TRBV6-5 and TRBJ2-1, with TRBD1 matching 8 bases. CDR1 is MNHEY and CDR2 is SVGAGI in the germline V gene. V lost 0 bases and J lost 6; bases outside the gene matches: 7. The CDR3 spans 16 residues. The CDR3: CASSYSATTGVNEQFF. The CDR3 DNA reads TGTGCCAGCAGTTACTCTGCTACGACAGGGGTCAATGAGCAGTTCTTC.

This clone came up a few times. The identical CDR3 is also encoded by other nucleotide sequences in the sample. The chain is built from TRBV19 and TRBJ1-1; D gene ambiguous. The V and J ends lost 5 bases and 3 bases respectively, with 7 bases between them. There are 12 residues in the CDR3. Germline V gene lookup returns CDR1 LNHDA and CDR2 SQIVND (reference sequence). CDR3: CASSYRDTEAFF. The CDR3 DNA sequence: TGTGCCAGTAGTTACCGGGACACTGAAGCTTTCTTT.

This clone was seen more than once but under ten times. The chain carries TRBV29-1 and TRBJ1-5; unclear D gene. Trimming left V 7 bases short and J 4 bases short, with 17 bases between. Germline CDR1 is SQVTM and CDR2 is ANQGSEA. The CDR3 is 14 residues long. The CDR3 region is CSASTTAGNQPQHF. CDR3 DNA: TGCAGCGCCTCCACGACGGCCGGAAATCAGCCCCAGCATTTT.

The V call is TRBV2, the J call TRBJ2-7, with TRBD2 matching 7 bases. Germline loops: CDR1 SNHLY, CDR2 FYNNEI. J lost 2 bases, V lost 3 bases, and 7 bases had no gene match. The CDR3 contains 15 residues. CDR3 sequence (DNA): TGTGCCAGCAGTGAGGGTCGGGGGACTACCTACGAGCAGTACTTC. Protein: CASSEGRGTTYEQYF.

J is TRBJ2-7 and V is TRBV9; 8 bases are a match to TRBD1. Germline lookup yields CDR1 SGDLS and CDR2 YYNGEE. The CDR3 totals 15 residues. V was clipped by 0 bases and J by 0 bases; unmatched bases: 2. This chain's CDR3 is CASSVATGVSYEQYF. Written as DNA, the CDR3 is TGTGCCAGCAGCGTAGCGACAGGGGTCTCCTACGAGCAGTACTTC.

J is TRBJ2-1 and V is TRBV11-2; 12 nucleotides align to TRBD1. The length of the CDR3 is 16 residues. The ends lost 7 bases at V and 3 bases at J; junction bases unmatched: 7. The V gene's germline CDR1 is SGHAT and CDR2 FQNNGV. In DNA form, the CDR3 reads TGTGCCAGCACGAGAGGGACAGGGGGCCTCTACAATGAGCAGTTCTTC. Its translation: CASTRGTGGLYNEQFF.

The chain is built from TRBV13 and TRBJ1-2, with 9 bases identical to TRBD1. The J segment lost 5 bases and the V segment lost 0 bases, leaving 4 bases of the junction unmatched. The CDR3 has 15 amino acids. Per germline, CDR1 PRHDT and CDR2 FYEKMQ (reference sequence). This chain's CDR3 is CASSLGRTGAYGYTF. CDR3 nucleotides: TGTGCCAGCAGCTTAGGTCGGACAGGGGCTTATGGCTACACCTTC.

The genes are TRBV7-9 and TRBJ2-1, with 14 nucleotides matching TRBD2. With 5 bases clipped from V and 0 bases from J, the junction kept 6 bases outside the gene matches. The CDR3 has 18 amino acids. Germline V gives CDR1 SEHNR, CDR2 FQNEAQ (reference sequence). The DNA of the CDR3 is TGTGCCAGCAGCCCCGGGACTAGCGGGAGAGGCTCCTACAATGAGCAGTTCTTC. Protein product: CASSPGTSGRGSYNEQFF.

The chain links TRBV4-1 to TRBJ2-5, with TRBD2 as a possible D gene (6 bases). Germline V CDR1 and CDR2: MGHRA, YSYEKL. Between the trimmed V and J ends, which lost 1 base and 1 base, there was a span of 16 bases. There are 17 residues in the CDR3. CDR3 nucleotide sequence: TGCGCCAGCAGCCAAGTATCGGGTTGGGGGGTCCAAGAGACCCAGTACTTC. It codes for CASSQVSGWGVQETQYF.

The chain carries TRBV5-1 and TRBJ2-7; D is possibly TRBD2 (6 bases). CDR1 and CDR2 (germline): SGHRS, YFSETQ. This CDR3 region has 15 residues. V dropped 2 bases and J dropped 0 bases, with 12 bases sitting between them. The DNA for the CDR3 is TGCGCCAGCAGCTTTCGGGGGTCCAGCTCCTACGAGCAGTACTTC. As protein: CASSFRGSSSYEQYF.

The genes are TRBV6-5 and TRBJ2-1, with D perhaps TRBD1 or TRBD2 (5 bases each). The ends were cut back, 2 bases at V and 0 bases at J, with 11 bases in the middle. The CDR3 runs to 16 residues. Germline CDR1 is MNHEY and CDR2 is SVGAGI. The CDR3 protein is CASSYLGESSYNEQFF. The CDR3 nucleotides are TGTGCCAGCAGTTACCTAGGGGAGAGCTCCTACAATGAGCAGTTCTTC.

The J gene is TRBJ2-2, the V gene TRBV7-3; D is unclear. The V gene lost 2 bases and the J gene lost 4 bases, with 11 bases spanning the gap. From germline, CDR1 is SGHTA and CDR2 FQGTGA. The CDR3 consists of 15 residues. This CDR3 is CASSLVGLGTGELFF. CDR3 DNA sequence: TGTGCCAGCAGCTTAGTCGGCCTGGGCACCGGGGAGCTGTTTTTT.

This sequence joins TRBV6-5 and TRBJ2-7, with TRBD1 as a possible D gene (5 bases). CDR1 is MNHEY, CDR2 SVGAGI, per germline. The V end lost 2 bases, the J end lost 0 bases, and 5 bases lay between the germline ends. This CDR3 is 13 amino acids long. CDR3 nucleotide sequence: TGTGCCAGCAGTTACGGACACTCCTACGAGCAGTACTTC. It translates to CASSYGHSYEQYF.